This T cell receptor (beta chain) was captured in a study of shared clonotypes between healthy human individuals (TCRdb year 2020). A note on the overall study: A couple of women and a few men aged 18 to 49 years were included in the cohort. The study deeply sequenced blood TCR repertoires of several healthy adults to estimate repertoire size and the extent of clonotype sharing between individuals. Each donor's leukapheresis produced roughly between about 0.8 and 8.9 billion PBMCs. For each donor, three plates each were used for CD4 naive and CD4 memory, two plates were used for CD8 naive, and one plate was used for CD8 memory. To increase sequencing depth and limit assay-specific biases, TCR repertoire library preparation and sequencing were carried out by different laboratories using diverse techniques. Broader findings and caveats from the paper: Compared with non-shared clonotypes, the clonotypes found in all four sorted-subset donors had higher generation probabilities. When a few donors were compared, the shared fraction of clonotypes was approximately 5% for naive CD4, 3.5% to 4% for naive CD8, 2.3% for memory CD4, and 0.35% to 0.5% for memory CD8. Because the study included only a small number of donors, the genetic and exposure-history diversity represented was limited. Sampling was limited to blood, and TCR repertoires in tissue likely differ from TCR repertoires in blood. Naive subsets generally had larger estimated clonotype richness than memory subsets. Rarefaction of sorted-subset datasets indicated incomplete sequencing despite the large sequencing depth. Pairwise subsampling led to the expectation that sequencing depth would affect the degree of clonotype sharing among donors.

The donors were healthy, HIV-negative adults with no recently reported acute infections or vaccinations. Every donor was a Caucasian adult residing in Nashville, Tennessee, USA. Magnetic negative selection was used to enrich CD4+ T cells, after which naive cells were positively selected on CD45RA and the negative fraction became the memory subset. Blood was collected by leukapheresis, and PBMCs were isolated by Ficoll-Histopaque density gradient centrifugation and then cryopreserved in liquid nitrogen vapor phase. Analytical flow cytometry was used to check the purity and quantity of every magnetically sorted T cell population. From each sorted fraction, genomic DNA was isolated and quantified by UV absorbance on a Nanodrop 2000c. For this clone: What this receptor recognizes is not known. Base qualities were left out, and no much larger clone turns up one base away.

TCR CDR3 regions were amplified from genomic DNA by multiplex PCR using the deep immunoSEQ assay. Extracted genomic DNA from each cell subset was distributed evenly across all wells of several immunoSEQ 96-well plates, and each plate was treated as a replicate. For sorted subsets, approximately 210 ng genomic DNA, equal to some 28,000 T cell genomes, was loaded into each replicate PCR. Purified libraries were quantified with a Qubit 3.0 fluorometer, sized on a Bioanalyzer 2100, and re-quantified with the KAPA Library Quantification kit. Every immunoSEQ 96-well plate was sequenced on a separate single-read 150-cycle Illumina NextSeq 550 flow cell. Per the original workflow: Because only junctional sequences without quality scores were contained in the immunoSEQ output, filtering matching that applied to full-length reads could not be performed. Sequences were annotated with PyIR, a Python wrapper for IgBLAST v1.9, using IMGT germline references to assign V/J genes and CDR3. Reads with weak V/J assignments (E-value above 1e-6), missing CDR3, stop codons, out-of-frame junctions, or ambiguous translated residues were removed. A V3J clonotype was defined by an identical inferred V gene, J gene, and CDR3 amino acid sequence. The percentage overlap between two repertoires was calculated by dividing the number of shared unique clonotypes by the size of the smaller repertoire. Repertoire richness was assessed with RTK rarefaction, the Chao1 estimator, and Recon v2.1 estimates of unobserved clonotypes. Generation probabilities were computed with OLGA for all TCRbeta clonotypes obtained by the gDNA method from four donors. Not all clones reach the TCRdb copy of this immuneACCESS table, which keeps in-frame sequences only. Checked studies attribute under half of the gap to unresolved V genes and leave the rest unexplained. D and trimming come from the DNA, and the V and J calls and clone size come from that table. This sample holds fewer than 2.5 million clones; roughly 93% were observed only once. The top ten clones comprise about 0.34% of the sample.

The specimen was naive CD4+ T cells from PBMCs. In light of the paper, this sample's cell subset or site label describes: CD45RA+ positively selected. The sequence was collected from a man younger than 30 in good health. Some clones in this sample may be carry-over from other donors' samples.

The nucleotide sequence is given as TGTGCCAGCAGGCGCCTCCGGGACAACTCCTACGAGCAGTACTTC. The resulting protein is CASRRLRDNSYEQYF. The chain links TRBV6-1 with TRBJ2-7; the D region possibly corresponds to TRBD1 (6 bases align). V is clipped by 6 bases and J by 0 bases, and the sequence between their germline boundaries is 15 bases long. Taken from the germline V gene, the CDR1 and CDR2 loops are MNHNS and SASEGT. From the cysteine through the phenylalanine, the CDR3 covers 15 amino acids. The read is trimmed to its CDR3 DNA, 45 bases read in frame from base 1.